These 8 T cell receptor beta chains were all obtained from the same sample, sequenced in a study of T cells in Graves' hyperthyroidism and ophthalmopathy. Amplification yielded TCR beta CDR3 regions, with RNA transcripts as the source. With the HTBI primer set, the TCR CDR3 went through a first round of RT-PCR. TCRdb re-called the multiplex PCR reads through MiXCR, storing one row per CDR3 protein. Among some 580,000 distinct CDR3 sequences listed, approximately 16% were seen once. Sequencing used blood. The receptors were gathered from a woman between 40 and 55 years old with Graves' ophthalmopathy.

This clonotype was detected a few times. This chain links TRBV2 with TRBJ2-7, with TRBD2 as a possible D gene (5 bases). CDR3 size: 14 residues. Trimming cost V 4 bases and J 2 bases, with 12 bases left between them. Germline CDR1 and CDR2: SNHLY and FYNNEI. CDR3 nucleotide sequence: TGTGCCAGCAGTGTTAGACTATTTACCTACGAGCAGTACTTC. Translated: CASSVRLFTYEQYF.

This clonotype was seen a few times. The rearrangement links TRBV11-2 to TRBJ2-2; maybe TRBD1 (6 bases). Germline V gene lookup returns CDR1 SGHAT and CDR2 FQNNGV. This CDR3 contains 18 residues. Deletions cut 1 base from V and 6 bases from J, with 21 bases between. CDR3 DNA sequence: TGTGCCAGCAGCTTAGGGGCGCTCCCGCGAGCAGGGGCCGGGGAGCTGTTTTTT. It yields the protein CASSLGALPRAGAGELFF.

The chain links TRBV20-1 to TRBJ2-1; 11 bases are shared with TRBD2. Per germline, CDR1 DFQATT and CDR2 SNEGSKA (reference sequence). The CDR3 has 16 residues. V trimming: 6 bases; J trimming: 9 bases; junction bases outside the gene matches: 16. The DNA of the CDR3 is TGCAGTGCCCGGAGGCCTAGCGGGGGGCAAAGGAGTGAGCAGTTCTTC. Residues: CSARRPSGGQRSEQFF.

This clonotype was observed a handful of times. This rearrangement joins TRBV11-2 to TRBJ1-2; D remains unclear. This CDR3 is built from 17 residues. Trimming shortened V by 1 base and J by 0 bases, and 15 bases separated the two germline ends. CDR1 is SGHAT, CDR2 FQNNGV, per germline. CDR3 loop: CASSLGGAPPSNYGYTF. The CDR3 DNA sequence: TGTGCCAGCAGCTTAGGAGGCGCACCACCCTCTAACTATGGCTACACCTTC.

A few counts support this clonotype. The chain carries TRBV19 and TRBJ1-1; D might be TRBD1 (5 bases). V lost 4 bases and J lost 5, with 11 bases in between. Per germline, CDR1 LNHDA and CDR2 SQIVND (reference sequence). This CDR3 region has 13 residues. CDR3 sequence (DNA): TGTGCCAGTAGTACCCCGGGGCCAACTGAAGCTTTCTTT. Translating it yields CASSTPGPTEAFF.

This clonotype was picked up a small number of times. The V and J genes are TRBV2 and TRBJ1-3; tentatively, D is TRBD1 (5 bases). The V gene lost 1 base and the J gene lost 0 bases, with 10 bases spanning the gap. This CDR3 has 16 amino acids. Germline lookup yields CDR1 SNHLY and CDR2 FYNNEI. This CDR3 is CASSEGGVRSGNTIYF. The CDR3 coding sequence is TGTGCCAGCAGTGAAGGGGGCGTTCGCTCTGGAAACACCATATATTTT.

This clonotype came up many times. CDR3 DNA: TGCGCCAGCAGCTTGCCACCGTCCTCTGGAAACACCATATATTTT. Amino acids: CASSLPPSSGNTIYF. The chain recombines TRBV5-1 with TRBJ1-3; D is unclear. Germline assignment: CDR1 SGHRS and CDR2 YFSETQ. Deletions cut 1 base from V and 0 bases from J, with 8 bases between. The CDR3 loop spans 15 amino acids.

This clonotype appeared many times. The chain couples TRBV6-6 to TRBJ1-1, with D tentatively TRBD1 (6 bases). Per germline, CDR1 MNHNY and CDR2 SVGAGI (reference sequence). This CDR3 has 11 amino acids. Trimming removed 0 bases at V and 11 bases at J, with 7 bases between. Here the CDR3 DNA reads TGTGCCAGCAGTTACTCGGGGGCCGCTTTCTTT. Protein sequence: CASSYSGAAFF.